This T cell receptor (beta chain) was sequenced during a study of blood T cell repertoires in COVID-19. Clones were read by immunoSEQ multiplex PCR, and TCRdb kept only the in-frame ones, dropping some. The data contain under 450,000 clones, approximately 89% of them singletons. The clonotype originates from a man aged 30-40 years who had recovered from COVID-19. Specimen: PBMCs or T cells enriched from blood (not recorded which).

The CDR3 reads CASSNYRDHQPQHF. The DNA of the CDR3 is TGTGCCAGCAGTAACTACAGGGATCATCAGCCCCAGCATTTT. The chain couples TRBV6-2 or TRBV6-3 to TRBJ1-5, with D possibly being TRBD1 (6 bases). Germline assignment: CDR1 MNHEY and CDR2 SVGEGT. This CDR3 comprises 14 residues. V was cut by 5 bases and J by 5 bases, with 13 bases left in between.